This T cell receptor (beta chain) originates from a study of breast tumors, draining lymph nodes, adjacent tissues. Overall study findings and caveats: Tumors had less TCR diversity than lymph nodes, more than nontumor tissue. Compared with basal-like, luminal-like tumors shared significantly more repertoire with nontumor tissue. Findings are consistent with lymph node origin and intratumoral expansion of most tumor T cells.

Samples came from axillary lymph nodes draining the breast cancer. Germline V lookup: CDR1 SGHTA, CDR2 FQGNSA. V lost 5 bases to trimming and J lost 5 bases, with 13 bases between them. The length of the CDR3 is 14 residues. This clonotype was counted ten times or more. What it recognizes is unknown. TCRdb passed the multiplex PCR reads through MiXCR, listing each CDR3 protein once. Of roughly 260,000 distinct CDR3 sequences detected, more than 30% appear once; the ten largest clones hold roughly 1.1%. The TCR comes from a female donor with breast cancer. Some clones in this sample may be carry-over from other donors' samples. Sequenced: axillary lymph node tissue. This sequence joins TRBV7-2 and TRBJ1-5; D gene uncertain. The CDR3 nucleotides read TGTGCCAGCAGCCCCGGGGTTCTTGATCAGCCCCAGCATTTT. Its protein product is CASSPGVLDQPQHF.